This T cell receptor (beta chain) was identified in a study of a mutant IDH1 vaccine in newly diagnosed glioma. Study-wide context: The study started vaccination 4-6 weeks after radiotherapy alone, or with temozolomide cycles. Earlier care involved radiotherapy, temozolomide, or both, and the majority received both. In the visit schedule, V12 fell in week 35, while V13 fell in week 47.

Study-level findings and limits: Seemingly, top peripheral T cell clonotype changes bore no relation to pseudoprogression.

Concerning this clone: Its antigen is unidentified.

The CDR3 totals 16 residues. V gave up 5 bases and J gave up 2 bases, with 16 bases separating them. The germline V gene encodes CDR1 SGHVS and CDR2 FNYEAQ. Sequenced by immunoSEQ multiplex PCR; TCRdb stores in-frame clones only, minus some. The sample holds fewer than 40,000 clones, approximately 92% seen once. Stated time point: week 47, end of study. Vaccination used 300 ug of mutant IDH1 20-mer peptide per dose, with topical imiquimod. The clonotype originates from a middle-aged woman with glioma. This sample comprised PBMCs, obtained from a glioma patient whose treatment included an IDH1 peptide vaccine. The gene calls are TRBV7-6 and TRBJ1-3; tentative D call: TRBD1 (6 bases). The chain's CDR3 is CASSVLPTGAGNTIYF. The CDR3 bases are TGTGCCAGCAGCGTACTACCGACAGGTGCTGGAAACACCATATATTTT.